Given below is one TCR beta chain in context. What it recognizes is unknown. The data derive from a study of cytomegalovirus exposure and HLA in healthy donors. Notes on the study in general: Rarity held for most TCR sequences, but there were some public TCRs that occurred in many donors. Cytomegalovirus status was reportedly diagnosed by the classifier with high specificity and sensitivity. Available immune exposure information covered CMV serostatus only. In an earlier analysis, about 87% or about 30%: the productive usage of most TCR beta V segments.

This CDR3 region has 15 residues. The PCR had 60 Vbeta and 13 Jbeta primers. Clones were read by immunoSEQ multiplex PCR, and TCRdb kept only the in-frame ones, dropping some. The sample lists some 120,000 clones, about 80% seen once, with around 3.3% in the top ten. The clonotype originates from a male donor in good health and CMV-seronegative. The chain carries TRBV21-1 and TRBJ1-3. TRBV21-1 is a documented pseudogene. Sequenced: PBMCs. CDR3 region: CASSMLYEGGNTIYF. CDR3 bases: TGTGCCAGCAGCATGCTCTATGAGGGTGGAAACACCATATATTTT.